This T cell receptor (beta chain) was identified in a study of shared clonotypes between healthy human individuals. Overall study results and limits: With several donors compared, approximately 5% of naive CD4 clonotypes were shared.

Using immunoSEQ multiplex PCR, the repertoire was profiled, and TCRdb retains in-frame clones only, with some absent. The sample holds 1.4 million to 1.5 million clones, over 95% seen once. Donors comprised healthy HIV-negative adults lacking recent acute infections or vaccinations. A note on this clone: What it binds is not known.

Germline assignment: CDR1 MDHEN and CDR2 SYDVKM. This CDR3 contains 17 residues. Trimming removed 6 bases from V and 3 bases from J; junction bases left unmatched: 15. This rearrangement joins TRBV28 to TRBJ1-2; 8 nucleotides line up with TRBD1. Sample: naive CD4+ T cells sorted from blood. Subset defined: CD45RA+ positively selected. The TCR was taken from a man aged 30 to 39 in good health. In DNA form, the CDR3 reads TGTGCCAGCAGCTCCGGGACAGGACGCATCCGGGACTATGGCTACACCTTC. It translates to CASSSGTGRIRDYGYTF.